Described below is a single TCR beta chain sequence and its context. The antigen is not known. The sample is drawn from a study of cytomegalovirus exposure and HLA in healthy donors. Study background: Genetic ancestry analysis placed about 84% of the 300 to 400 donors that were genotyped in the Caucasian-associated cluster.

A multiplex PCR was run with 60 Vbeta primers and 13 Jbeta primers. Profiled with immunoSEQ multiplex PCR; TCRdb holds only in-frame clones, not every one. This sample has about 120,000 clones, with roughly 82% found just once. The study, taken as a whole, reports: Some V segments (TRBV6-2 and TRBV6-3 among them) were excluded as indistinguishable. According to the study, roughly 160 TCR beta chains were cytomegalovirus-associated.

Germline V CDR1 and CDR2: SEHNR, FQNEAQ (reference sequence). The CDR3 runs 17 residues. V lost 1 base, J lost 1 base, and 6 bases stayed unmatched. Healthy bone marrow donors supplied every sample. The sequenced sample was PBMCs. The chain is built from TRBV7-9 and TRBJ2-2; TRBD1 aligns across 7 bases. The sequence was collected from a man in his forties or fifties in good health and CMV-seropositive. Written as DNA, the CDR3 is TGTGCCAGCAGCTTAGAGAGGACAGGCGGGAACACCGGGGAGCTGTTTTTT. Translating it yields CASSLERTGGNTGELFF.